Reported below is one T cell receptor beta chain. The target antigen is unknown. The sample comes from a study of vaccination effects on CD4 cells after COVID-19. The overall study: Either the mRNA-1273 or the BNT162b2 vaccine was given to participants as two doses.

Assay used: immunoSEQ multiplex PCR; TCRdb lists only in-frame clones, some missing. Of some 20,000 clones in the sample, around two thirds are singletons; the top ten hold about a sixth. Germline CDR1 SEHNR, CDR2 FQNEAQ (reference sequence). Trimming removed 3 bases from V and 8 bases from J; junction bases left unmatched: 7. The CDR3 totals 15 residues. Antigen-specific CD4+ T cells expanded by the ViraFEST assay with viral peptide pools were then sequenced. Once cultured for 10 to 11 days, the cells underwent separation to obtain CD4+ T cells. On day 3 and again on day 7, half the medium was replaced with IL-2 medium. General study findings and limits: Clonal contraction was marked in infection- and vaccine-induced clones late after vaccination.

This sample comprised CD4+ T cells from PBMCs cultured with HCoV-229E spike peptides, obtained before COVID-19 vaccination. This sequence originates from a human donor who received a COVID-19 vaccine. This chain connects TRBV7-9 to TRBJ2-1; 10 nucleotides line up with TRBD1. This CDR3 reads CASSFGGTGVDEQFF. CDR3 sequence (DNA): TGTGCCAGCAGCTTCGGAGGGACAGGGGTCGATGAGCAGTTCTTC.